This T cell receptor (beta chain) appears in the sequencing data of a study of neurological immune-mediated disorders. Study-level results: None of the CDR3 amino acid sequences in expanded clones turned up in more than one subject, which points to private repertoires in all groups. Falling below healthy controls, multiple sclerosis showed the least TCR clonal expansion, while HTLV-1-associated myelopathy showed the most.

V was pared by 0 bases and J by 5 bases, with 11 bases between. The CDR3 is made up of 15 amino acids. Germline V gene sequence: CDR1 MNHEY, CDR2 SVGAGI. TCRdb reanalysed the 5' RACE reads using MiXCR and keeps one entry per CDR3 protein. Found here are 40,000 or so distinct CDR3 sequences, around 4.8% of them singletons; the top ten hold around 9%. Ten or more counts support this clonotype. Its specificity is not known. Libraries from sorted cells used some 1 million T cells (CD4+ or CD8+). The receptor was derived from a man between 18 and 35 years old in good health. The specimen sequenced was CD4+ T cells from blood. V usage is TRBV6-5 and J usage is TRBJ2-4; D call uncertain. The CDR3 DNA reads as TGTGCCAGCAGTTACTCGAACCCTACCGAAAACATTCAGTACTTC. Its protein product is CASSYSNPTENIQYF.